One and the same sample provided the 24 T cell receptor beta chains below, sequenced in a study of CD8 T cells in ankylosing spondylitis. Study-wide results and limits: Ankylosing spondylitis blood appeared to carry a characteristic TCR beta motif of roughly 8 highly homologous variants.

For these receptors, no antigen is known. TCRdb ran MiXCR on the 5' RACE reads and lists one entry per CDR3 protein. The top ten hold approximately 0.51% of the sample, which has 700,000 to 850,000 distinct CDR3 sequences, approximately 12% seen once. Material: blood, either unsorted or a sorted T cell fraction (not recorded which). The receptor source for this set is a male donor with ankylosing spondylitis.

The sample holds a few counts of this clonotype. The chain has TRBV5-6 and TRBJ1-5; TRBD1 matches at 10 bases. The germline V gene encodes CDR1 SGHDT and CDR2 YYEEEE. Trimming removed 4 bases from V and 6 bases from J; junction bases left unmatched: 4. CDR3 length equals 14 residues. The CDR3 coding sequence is TGTGCCAGCAGCATCGGGACAGGGGTTCAGCCCCAGCATTTT. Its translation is CASSIGTGVQPQHF.

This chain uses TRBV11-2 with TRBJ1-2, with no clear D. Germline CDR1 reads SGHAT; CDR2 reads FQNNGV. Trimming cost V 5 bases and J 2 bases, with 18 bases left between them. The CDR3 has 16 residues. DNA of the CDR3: TGTGCCAGCAGCCCGATATCCCTTTGGAGCAACTATGGCTACACCTTC. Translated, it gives CASSPISLWSNYGYTF. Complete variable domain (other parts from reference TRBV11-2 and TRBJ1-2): EAGVAQSPRYKIIEKRQSVAFWCNPISGHATLYWYQQILGQGPKLLIQFQNNGVVDDSQLPKDRFSAERLKGVDSTLKIQPAKLEDSAVYLCASSPISLWSNYGYTFGSGTRLTVV.

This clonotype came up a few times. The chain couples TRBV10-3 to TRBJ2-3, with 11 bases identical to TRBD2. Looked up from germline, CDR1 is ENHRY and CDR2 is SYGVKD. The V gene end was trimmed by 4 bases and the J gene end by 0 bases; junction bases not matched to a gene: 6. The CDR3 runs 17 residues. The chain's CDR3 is CAISGSGTSGSTDTQYF. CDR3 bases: TGTGCCATCAGTGGATCCGGGACTAGCGGCAGCACAGATACGCAGTATTTT.

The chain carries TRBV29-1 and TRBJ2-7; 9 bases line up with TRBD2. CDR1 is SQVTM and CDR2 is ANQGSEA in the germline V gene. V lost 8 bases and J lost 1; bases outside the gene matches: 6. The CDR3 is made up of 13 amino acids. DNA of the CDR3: TGCAGCACCCGACTAGCGGCTTCCTACGAGCAGTACTTC. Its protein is CSTRLAASYEQYF.

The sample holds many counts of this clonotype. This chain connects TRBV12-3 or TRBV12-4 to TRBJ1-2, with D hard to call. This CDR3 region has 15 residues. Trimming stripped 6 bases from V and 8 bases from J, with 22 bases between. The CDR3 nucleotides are TGTGCCAGCAGCCGATTCGGGCCGACGGGGTTGGGCTACACCTTC. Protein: CASSRFGPTGLGYTF.

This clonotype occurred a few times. CDR3 in amino acids: CASSPPGLGVHEQYF. DNA of the CDR3: TGTGCCAGCTCACCCCCGGGACTAGGGGTTCACGAGCAGTACTTC. The V call is TRBV18, the J call TRBJ2-7, with TRBD2 matching 8 bases. Germline V gives CDR1 KGHSH, CDR2 LQKENI. Trimming at V came to 3 bases and at J to 5 bases, leaving 9 bases not matched to a gene. The CDR3 has 15 residues.

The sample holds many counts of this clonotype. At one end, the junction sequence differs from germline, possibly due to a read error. The CDR3 nucleotides read TGTGCCAGCAGCCCGGGACTAGCGACAGATACGCAGTATTTT. Amino acid sequence: CASSPGLATDTQYF. This chain connects TRBV5-1 to TRBJ2-3, with 10 bases lining up with TRBD2. The CDR3 contains 14 residues. Per the germline V gene, CDR1 is SGHRS and CDR2 is YFSETQ. Full variable domain (missing parts from reference TRBV5-1 and TRBJ2-3): KAGVTQTPRYLIKTRGQQVTLSCSPISGHRSVSWYQQTPGQGLQFLFEYFSETQRNKGNFPGRFSGRQFSNSRSEMNVSTLELGDSALYLCASSPGLATDTQYFGPGTRLTVL.

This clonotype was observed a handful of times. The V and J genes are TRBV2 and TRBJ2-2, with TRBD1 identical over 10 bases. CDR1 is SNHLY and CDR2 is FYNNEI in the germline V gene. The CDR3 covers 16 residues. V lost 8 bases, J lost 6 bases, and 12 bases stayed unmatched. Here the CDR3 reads CASFPGTGDPAGELFF. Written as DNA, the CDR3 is TGTGCCAGCTTCCCCGGGACAGGGGACCCAGCCGGGGAGCTGTTTTTT.

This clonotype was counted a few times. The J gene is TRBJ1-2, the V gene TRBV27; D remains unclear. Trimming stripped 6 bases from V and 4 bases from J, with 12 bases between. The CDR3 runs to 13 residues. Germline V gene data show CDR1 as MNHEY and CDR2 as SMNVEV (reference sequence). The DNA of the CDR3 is TGTGCCAGCAGGTTGACCAAATCCTATGGCTACACCTTC. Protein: CASRLTKSYGYTF.

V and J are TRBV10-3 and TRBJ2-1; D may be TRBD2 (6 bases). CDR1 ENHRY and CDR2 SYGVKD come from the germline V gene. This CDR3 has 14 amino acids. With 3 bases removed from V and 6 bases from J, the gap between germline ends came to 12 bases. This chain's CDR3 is CAISDQAGFNEQFF. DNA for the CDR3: TGTGCCATCAGTGACCAAGCGGGCTTCAATGAGCAGTTCTTC.

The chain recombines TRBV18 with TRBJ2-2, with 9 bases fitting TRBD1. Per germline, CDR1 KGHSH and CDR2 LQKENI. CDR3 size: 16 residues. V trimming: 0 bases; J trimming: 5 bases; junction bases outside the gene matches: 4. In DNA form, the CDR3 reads TGTGCCAGCTCACCACCGCGGACAGGGGATACCGGGGAGCTGTTTTTT. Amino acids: CASSPPRTGDTGELFF.

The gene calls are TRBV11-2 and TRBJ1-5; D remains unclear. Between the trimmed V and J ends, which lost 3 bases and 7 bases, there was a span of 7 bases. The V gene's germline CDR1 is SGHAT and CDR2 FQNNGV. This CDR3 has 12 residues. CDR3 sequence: CASSFHGQPQHF. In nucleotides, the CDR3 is TGTGCCAGCAGCTTTCACGGACAGCCCCAGCATTTT.

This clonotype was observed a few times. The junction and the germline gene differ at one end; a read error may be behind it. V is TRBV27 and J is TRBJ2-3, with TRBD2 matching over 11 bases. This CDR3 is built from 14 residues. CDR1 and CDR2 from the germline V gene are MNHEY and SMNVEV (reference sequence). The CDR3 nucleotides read TGTGCCAGCAGTCTTCTAACACCGGGACTAGCGGTAATGTTT. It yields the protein CASSLLTPGLAVMF.

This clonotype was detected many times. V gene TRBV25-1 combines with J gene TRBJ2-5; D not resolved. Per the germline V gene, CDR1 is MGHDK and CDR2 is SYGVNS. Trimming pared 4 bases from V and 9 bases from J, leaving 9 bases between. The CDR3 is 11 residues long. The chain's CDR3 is CASSGRVAQYF. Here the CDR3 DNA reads TGTGCCAGCAGTGGCCGTGTGGCCCAGTACTTC.

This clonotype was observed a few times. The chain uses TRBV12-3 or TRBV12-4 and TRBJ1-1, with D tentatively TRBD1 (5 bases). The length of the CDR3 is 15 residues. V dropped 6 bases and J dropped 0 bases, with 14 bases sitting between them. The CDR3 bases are TGTGCCAGCAGGAGCAGGGCGTTTTTGAACACTGAAGCTTTCTTT. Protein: CASRSRAFLNTEAFF.

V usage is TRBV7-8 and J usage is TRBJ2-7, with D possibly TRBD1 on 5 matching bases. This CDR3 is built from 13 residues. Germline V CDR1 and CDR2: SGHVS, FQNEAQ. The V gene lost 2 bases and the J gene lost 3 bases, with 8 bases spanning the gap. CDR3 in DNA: TGTGCCAGCAGCTTAATAGGGGTCTACGAGCAGTACTTC. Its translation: CASSLIGVYEQYF.

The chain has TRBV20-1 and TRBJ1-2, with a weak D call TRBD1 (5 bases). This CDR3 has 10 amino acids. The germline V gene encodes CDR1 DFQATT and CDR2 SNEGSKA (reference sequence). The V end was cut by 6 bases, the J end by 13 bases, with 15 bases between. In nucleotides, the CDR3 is TGCAGTGCGGGGCCGGCGGTTCTCACCTTC. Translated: CSAGPAVLTF.

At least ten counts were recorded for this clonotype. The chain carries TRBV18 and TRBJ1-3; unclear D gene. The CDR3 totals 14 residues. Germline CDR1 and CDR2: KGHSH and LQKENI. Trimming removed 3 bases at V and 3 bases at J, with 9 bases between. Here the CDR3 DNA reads TGTGCCAGCTCACCGCCGGGGATTGGAAACACCATATATTTT. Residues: CASSPPGIGNTIYF.

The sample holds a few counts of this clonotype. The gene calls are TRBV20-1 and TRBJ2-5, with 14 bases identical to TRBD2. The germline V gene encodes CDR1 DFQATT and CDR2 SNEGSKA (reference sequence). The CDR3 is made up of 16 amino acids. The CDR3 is CRARSGTSGRQETQYF. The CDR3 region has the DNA TGCAGAGCAAGGTCCGGGACTAGCGGGAGACAAGAGACCCAGTACTTC.

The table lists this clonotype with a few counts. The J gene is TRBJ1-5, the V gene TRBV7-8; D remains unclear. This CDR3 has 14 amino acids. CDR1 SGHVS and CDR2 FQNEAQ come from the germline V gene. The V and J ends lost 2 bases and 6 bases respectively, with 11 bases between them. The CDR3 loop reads CASSLRRVGQPQHF. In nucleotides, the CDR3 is TGTGCCAGCAGCTTAAGAAGGGTAGGTCAGCCCCAGCATTTT.

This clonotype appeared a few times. CDR3 DNA: TGTGCCAGCAGCTACCTCTTAGGGGATTTGATGAACTATGGCTACACCTTC. Translating it yields CASSYLLGDLMNYGYTF. The chain links TRBV7-9 to TRBJ1-2; tentatively, D is TRBD1 (5 bases). The CDR3 has 17 residues. The V end was cut by 4 bases, the J end by 2 bases, with 20 bases between. Germline values: CDR1 SEHNR, CDR2 FQNEAQ (reference sequence).

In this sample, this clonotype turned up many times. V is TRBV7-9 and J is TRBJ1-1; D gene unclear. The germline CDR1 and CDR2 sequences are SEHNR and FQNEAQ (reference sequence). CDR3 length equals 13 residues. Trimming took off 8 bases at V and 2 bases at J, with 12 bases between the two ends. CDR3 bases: TGTGCCAGCCATATTACGGCCAACACTGAAGCTTTCTTT. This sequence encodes CASHITANTEAFF.

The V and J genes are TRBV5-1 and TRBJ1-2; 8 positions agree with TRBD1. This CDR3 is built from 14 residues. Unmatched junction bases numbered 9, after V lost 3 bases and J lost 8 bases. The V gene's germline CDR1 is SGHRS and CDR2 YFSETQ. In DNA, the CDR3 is TGCGCCAGCAGCTGGAAGACAGGGGATAAGGGCTACACCTTC. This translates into CASSWKTGDKGYTF.

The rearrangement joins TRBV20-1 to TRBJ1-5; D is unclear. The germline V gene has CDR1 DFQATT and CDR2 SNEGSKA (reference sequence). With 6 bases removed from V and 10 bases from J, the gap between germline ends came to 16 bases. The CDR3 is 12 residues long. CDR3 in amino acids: CSALPVEPPQHF. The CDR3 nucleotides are TGCAGTGCCCTTCCGGTGGAACCCCCCCAGCATTTT.